The source of this T cell receptor beta chain is a study of glioma-infiltrating T cells. Using RNA template, CDR3s of TCR alpha and beta were amplified with iRepertoire arm-PCR. Tissue mRNA or PBMC total RNA, roughly 85-450 ng, went into one-step reverse transcription and amplification. MiXCR, applied by TCRdb to the multiplex PCR reads, yields one record per CDR3 protein. In the table there are more than 100,000 distinct CDR3 sequences, about 30% of which are singletons. The CDR3 is made up of 12 amino acids. CDR1 and CDR2 (germline): SGHTA, FQGNSA. Trimming left V 4 bases short and J 15 bases short, with 16 bases between. The sample holds many counts of this clonotype. As yet, its antigen is unknown. Study observations and caveats: CDR3 overlap between tissue and blood was very small. Above-expected tissue-blood divergence occurred in all gliomas, most in low-grade ones.

Sequencing used glioma tissue, nonneoplastic brain tissue, or PBMCs (not recorded which). This clonotype was obtained from a human donor with low-grade glioma or glioblastoma, undergoing nonglioma brain surgery, or in good health (not recorded which). V gene TRBV7-2 combines with J gene TRBJ2-4, with D perhaps TRBD1 (6 bases). The CDR3, as DNA: TGTGCCAGCAGCTCCGCCCGACAGGCCACGTACTTC. Translating it yields CASSSARQATYF.